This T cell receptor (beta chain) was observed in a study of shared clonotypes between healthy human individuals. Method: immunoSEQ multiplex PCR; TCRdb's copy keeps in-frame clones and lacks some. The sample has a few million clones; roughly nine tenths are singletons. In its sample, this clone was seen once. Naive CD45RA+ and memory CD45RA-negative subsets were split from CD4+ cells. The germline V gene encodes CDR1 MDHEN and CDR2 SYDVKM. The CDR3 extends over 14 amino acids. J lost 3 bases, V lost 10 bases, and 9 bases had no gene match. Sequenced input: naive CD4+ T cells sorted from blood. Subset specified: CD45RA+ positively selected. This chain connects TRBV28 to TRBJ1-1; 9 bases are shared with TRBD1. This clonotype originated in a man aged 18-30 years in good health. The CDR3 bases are TGTGCCACCACCACAGGGGGCTCATACACTGAAGCTTTCTTT. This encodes CATTTGGSYTEAFF.